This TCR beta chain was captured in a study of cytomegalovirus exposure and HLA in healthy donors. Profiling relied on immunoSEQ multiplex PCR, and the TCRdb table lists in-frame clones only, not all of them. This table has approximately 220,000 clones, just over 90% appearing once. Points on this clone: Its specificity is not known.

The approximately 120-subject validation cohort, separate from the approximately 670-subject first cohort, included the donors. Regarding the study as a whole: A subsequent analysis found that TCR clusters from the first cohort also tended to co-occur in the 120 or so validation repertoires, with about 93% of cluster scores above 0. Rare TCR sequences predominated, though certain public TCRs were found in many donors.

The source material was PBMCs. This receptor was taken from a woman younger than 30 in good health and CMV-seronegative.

CDR3 region: CASSPDRGIGELFF. Here the CDR3 DNA reads TGTGCCAGCAGCCCGGACAGGGGGATCGGGGAGCTGTTTTTT. The gene calls are TRBV2 and TRBJ2-2, with 10 nucleotides matching TRBD1. J lost 7 bases, V lost 6 bases, and 5 bases had no gene match. The CDR3 is 14 amino acids. The germline V gene encodes CDR1 SNHLY and CDR2 FYNNEI.